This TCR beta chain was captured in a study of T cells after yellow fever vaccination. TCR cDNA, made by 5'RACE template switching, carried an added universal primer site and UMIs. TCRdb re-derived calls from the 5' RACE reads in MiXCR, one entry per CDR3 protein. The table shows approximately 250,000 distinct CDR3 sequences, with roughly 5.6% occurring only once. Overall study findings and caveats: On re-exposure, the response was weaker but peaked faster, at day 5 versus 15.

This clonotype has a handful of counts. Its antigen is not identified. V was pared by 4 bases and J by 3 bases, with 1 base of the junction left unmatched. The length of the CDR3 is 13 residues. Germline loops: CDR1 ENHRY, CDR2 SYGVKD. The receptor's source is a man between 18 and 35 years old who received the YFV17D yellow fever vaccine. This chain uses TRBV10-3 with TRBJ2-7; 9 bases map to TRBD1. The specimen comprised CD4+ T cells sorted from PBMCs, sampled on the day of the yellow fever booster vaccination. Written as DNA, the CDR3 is TGTGCCATCAGTGGGGGACAGGGCTACGAGCAGTACTTC. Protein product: CAISGGQGYEQYF.